This TCR beta chain came from a study of blood T cell repertoires in COVID-19 (dated by TCRdb to between 2020 and 2021). The study in broad terms: Samples from collaborators originated in the United States, Italy and Spain and spanned both the acute and convalescent phases of COVID-19. The dataset comprised deeply sampled blood TCRbeta repertoires from subjects exposed to, actively infected with, or recovered from COVID-19. The repertoires were released in a freely available public database meant as a resource for research on the immune response to SARS-CoV-2. The prospective study material was composed of cDNA or gDNA derived from T cells, B-cell-depleted T cells, or PBMCs. The samples were drawn from two sources: the first 160 participants of the ongoing ImmuneRACE study, and 1,200 or so subjects contributed by 6 global collaborators. The sample metadata nearly always contained a de-identified subject ID, COVID-19 status, age in years and sex. Where available, HLA class I and class II types were taken from metadata supplied by the sample provider and were not determined by assay-based typing. Overall study results and their limits: How much clinical and demographic metadata was included differed by source and by participant, and the metadata was provided uncurated.

TCRbeta CDR3 regions were amplified from genomic DNA using the immunoSEQ Assay, a bias-controlled multiplex PCR. Regarding the original processing steps: Within the assay, amplification of reference gene primers was used to estimate how many nucleated cells each sample contained. To quantify the absolute abundance of each unique TCRbeta CDR3 rearrangement, sequence reads were collapsed and filtered. For each sample, productive Simpson clonality was calculated as the square root of Simpson's diversity index over productive rearrangements. TCRdb provides this immuneACCESS table in a form limited to in-frame rearrangements. Some clones are lacking; in checked studies, under half of them reflect an unresolved V gene, and why the rest are absent is not known. That table is the source of V, J and clone size, and D and trimming were worked out from the DNA. The sample contains 200,000 to 250,000 clones, roughly 80% of them found a single time. Roughly 10% of the sample rests with the top ten.

CDR1 is given as SGHNT and CDR2 as YYREEE, both from the germline V gene (reference sequence). From cysteine to phenylalanine, the CDR3 is 15 amino acids long. The entry retains the CDR3 DNA only, 45 bases that are in frame from base 1. V sheds 0 bases and J sheds 3 bases, leaving 10 bases between their ends. Worth noting for this clone: What antigen it recognizes has not been identified. Base quality data are lacking; no much larger clone is found one base away.

Whole blood was collected in K2EDTA tubes by collaborating institutions according to the institutions' own protocols. Collaborator samples were shipped for TCRbeta analysis as frozen whole blood, isolated PBMCs, or DNA extracted from either sample type. Source material: peripheral blood. In this chain, TRBV5-4 is recombined with TRBJ1-3; matching of 5 bases hints at TRBD1 as the D gene. The origin of this receptor is a woman of 80 years or more with acute or convalescent COVID-19. The CDR3 has the sequence CASSLAQGIGNTIYF. The DNA is TGTGCCAGCAGCTTGGCCCAGGGAATTGGAAACACCATATATTTT.